This T cell receptor beta chain was captured by sequencing in a study of identical twins. TCRdb passed the 5' RACE reads through MiXCR, listing each CDR3 protein once. The profile shows 570,000 or so distinct CDR3 sequences, just under 10% of them singletons. Only a few counts were recorded for this clonotype. CDR1 and CDR2 from the germline V gene are MDHEN and SYDVKM. V was shortened by 6 bases and J by 5 bases, with 16 bases between the two germline ends. The length of the CDR3 is 14 residues. Another study also made use of these data, one on yellow fever vaccine responses in identical twins.

Sequencing used PBMCs. V usage is TRBV28 and J usage is TRBJ2-5; D is ambiguous. The sequence derives from a woman aged 18-29 years in good health. This chain's CDR3 is CASSSFPLGETQYF. As DNA, the CDR3 is TGTGCCAGCAGCTCGTTCCCCCTGGGGGAGACCCAGTACTTC. The whole variable domain, remainder taken from reference TRBV28 and TRBJ2-5, is DVKVTQSSRYLVKRTGEKVFLECVQDMDHENMFWYRQDPGLGLRLIYFSYDVKMKEKGDIPEGYSVSREKKERFSLILESASTNQTSMYLCASSSFPLGETQYFGPGTRLLVL.